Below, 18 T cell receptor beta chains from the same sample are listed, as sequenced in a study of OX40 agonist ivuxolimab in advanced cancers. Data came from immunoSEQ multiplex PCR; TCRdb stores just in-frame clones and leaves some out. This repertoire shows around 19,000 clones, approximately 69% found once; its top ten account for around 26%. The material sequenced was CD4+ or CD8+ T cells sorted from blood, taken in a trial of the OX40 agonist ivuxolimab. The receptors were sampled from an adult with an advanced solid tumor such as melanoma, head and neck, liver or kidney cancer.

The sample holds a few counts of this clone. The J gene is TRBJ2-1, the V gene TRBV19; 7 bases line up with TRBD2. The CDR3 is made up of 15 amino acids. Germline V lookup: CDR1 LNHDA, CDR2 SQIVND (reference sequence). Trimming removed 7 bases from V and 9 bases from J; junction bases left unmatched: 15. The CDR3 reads CASKHASGPLGEQFF. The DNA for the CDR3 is TGTGCCAGTAAACACGCTAGCGGCCCTCTTGGTGAGCAGTTCTTC.

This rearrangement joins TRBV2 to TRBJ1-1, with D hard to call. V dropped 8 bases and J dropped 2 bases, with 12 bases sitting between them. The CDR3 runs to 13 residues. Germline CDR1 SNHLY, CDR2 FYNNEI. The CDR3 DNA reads TGTGCCAGCGTGGGGAGGGCTAACACTGAAGCTTTCTTT. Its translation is CASVGRANTEAFF.

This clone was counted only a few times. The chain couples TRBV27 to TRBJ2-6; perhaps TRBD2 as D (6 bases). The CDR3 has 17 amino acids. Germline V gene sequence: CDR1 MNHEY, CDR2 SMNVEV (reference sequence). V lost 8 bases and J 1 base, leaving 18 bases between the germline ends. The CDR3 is CASAYILEGSGANVLTF. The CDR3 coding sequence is TGTGCCAGCGCTTATATTCTGGAGGGGTCTGGGGCCAACGTCCTGACTTTC.

This CDR3 is CASSLWSTDTQYF. The CDR3 coding sequence is TGTGCCAGCAGTCTATGGAGCACAGATACGCAGTATTTT. The rearrangement joins TRBV27 to TRBJ2-3; D not certain. Trimming stripped 5 bases from V and 0 bases from J, with 6 bases between. CDR1 MNHEY and CDR2 SMNVEV come from the germline V gene (reference sequence). CDR3 length equals 13 residues.

This CDR3 is CASRFPQSLAGGPRQDEQYF. CDR3 nucleotides: TGTGCAAGTCGCTTCCCTCAATCACTAGCGGGAGGGCCAAGACAAGACGAGCAGTACTTC. The chain uses TRBV12-2 and TRBJ2-7; TRBD2, as called in the table, went unchecked against the DNA. TRBV12-2 constitutes a pseudogene. This CDR3 has 20 amino acids.

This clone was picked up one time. The CDR3 nucleotides read TGTGCCAGCAGTTCGGGACAGCTCAATCAGCCCCAGCATTTT. Translation gives CASSSGQLNQPQHF. The J gene is TRBJ1-5, the V gene TRBV27; 7 bases match TRBD1. Germline V CDR1 and CDR2: MNHEY, SMNVEV (reference sequence). This CDR3 comprises 14 residues. The junction had 3 bases not matched to a gene; V was cut back by 4 bases and J by 3 bases.

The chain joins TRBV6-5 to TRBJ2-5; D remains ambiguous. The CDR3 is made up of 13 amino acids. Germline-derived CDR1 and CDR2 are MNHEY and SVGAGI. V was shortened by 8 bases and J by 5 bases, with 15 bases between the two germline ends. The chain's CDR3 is CASLLAVGETQYF. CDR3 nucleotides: TGTGCCAGCCTATTAGCCGTGGGGGAGACCCAGTACTTC.

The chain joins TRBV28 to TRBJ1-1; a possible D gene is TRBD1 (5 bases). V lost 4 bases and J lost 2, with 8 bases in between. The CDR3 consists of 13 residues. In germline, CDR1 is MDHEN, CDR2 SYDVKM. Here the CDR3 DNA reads TGTGCCAGCAGTTCGACAGTAAACACTGAAGCTTTCTTT. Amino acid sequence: CASSSTVNTEAFF.

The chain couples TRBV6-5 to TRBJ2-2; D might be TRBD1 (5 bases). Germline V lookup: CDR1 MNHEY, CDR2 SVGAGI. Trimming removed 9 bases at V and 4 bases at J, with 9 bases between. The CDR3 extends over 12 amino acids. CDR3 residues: CASRQLTGELFF. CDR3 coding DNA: TGTGCCAGTAGACAGCTCACCGGGGAGCTGTTTTTT.

The CDR3 DNA reads TGTGCCAGCAGTTACGGGACTCTGGATGGAGATACGCAGTATTTT. Its protein is CASSYGTLDGDTQYF. This chain links TRBV6-5 with TRBJ2-3; D may be TRBD2 (6 bases). Germline CDR1 reads MNHEY; CDR2 reads SVGAGI. This CDR3 has 15 amino acids. V gave up 2 bases and J gave up 5 bases, with 14 bases separating them.

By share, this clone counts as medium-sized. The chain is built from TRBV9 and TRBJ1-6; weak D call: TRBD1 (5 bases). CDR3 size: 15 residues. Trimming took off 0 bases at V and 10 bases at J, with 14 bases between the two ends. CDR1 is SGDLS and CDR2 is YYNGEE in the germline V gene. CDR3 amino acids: CASSVGGQGSSPLHF. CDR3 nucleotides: TGTGCCAGCAGCGTAGGGGGTCAGGGTAGCTCACCCCTCCACTTT.

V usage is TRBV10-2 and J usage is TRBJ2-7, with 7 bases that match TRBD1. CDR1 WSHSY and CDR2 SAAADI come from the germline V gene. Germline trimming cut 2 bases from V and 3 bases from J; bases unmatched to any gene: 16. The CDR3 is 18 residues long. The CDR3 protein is CASSETNTGDPIGYEQYF. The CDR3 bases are TGCGCCAGCAGTGAGACTAATACAGGGGACCCCATAGGCTACGAGCAGTACTTC.

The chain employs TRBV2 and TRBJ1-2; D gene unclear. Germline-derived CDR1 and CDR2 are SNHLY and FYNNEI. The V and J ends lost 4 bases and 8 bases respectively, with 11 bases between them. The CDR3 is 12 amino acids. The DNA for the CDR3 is TGTGCCAGCAGTGGTCTCCCTCCAGGCTACACCTTC. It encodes CASSGLPPGYTF.

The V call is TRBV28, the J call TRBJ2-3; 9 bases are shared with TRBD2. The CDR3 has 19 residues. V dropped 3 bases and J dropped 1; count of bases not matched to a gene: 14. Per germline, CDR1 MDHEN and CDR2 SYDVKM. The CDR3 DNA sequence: TGTGCCAGCAGTTTCGATGGCATAGAAGCGGGAGGACGCACAGATACGCAGTATTTT. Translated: CASSFDGIEAGGRTDTQYF.

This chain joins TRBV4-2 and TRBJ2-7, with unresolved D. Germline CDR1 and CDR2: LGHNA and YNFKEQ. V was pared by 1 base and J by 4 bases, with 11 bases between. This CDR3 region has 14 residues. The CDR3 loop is CASSQGPKTYEQYF. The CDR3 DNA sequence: TGTGCCAGCAGCCAAGGGCCAAAAACGTACGAGCAGTACTTC.

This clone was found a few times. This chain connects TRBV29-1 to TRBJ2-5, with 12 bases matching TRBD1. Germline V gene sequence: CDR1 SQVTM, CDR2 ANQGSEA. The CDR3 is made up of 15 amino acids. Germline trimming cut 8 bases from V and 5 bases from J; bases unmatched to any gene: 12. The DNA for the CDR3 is TGCAGCATAGACGGGACAGGGGGCGATTGGGAGACCCAGTACTTC. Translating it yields CSIDGTGGDWETQYF. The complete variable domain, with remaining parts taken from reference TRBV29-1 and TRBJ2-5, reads SAVISQKPSRDICQRGTSLTIQCQVDSQVTMMFWYRQQPGQSLTLIATANQGSEATYESGFVIDKFPISRPNLTFSTLTVSNMSPEDSSIYLCSIDGTGGDWETQYFGPGTRLLVL.

The CDR3 DNA is TGTGCCAGCAGTCCCAGCATAGTGGATACGCAGTATTTT. Amino acids: CASSPSIVDTQYF. The chain carries TRBV27 and TRBJ2-3; D is unresolved. This CDR3 comprises 13 residues. CDR1 MNHEY and CDR2 SMNVEV come from the germline V gene (reference sequence). The V gene lost 5 bases and the J gene lost 6 bases, with 12 bases spanning the gap.

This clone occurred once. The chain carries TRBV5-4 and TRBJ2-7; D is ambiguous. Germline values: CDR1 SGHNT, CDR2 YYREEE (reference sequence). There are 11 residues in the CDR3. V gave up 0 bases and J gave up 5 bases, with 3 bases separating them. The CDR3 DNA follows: TGTGCCAGCAGCTTGGGCCACGAGCAGTACTTC. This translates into CASSLGHEQYF.